Here is one TCR beta chain with its context. The sample comes from a study of cytomegalovirus exposure and HLA in healthy donors. The PCR was carried out with 60 Vbeta primers and 13 Jbeta primers. TCRdb keeps only in-frame clones here, not all; method: immunoSEQ multiplex PCR. The data show 80,000 or so clones, more than 60% seen once. Germline values: CDR1 SGHNT, CDR2 YYREEE (reference sequence). This CDR3 is 15 amino acids long. J lost 6 bases, V lost 4 bases, and 8 bases had no gene match. The TCR sequence derives from a man over 45 in good health and CMV-seropositive. The sample consisted of PBMCs. J is TRBJ2-2 and V is TRBV5-4; 8 bases are a match to TRBD2. Here the CDR3 DNA reads TGTGCCAGCAGCCTTACAGGACTAGCCCCCGGGGAGCTGTTTTTT. It encodes CASSLTGLAPGELFF.